These 22 T cell receptor beta chains were all obtained from the same sample, sequenced in a study of beta chain features in type 1 diabetes. The isolated RNA, all of it, was reverse transcribed, so expressed TCRB transcripts were what got sequenced. Repertoires were generated with immunoSEQ multiplex PCR, while TCRdb's copy carries only in-frame clones and drops some. Of approximately 150,000 clones in the sample, around a tenth were seen once. Sequencing was carried out using central memory CD4+ T cells from blood. The source of these receptors is a woman aged 40 to 50 in good health.

This rearrangement joins TRBV5-1 to TRBJ2-5; TRBD1 aligns across 8 bases. Trimming at V came to 4 bases and at J to 5 bases, leaving 7 bases not matched to a gene. The CDR3 spans 14 residues. Per the germline V gene, CDR1 is SGHRS and CDR2 is YFSETQ. The chain's CDR3 is CASSEDRVMETQYF. In DNA, the CDR3 is TGCGCCAGCAGCGAGGACAGGGTAATGGAGACCCAGTACTTC. The whole variable domain, remainder taken from reference TRBV5-1 and TRBJ2-5, is KAGVTQTPRYLIKTRGQQVTLSCSPISGHRSVSWYQQTPGQGLQFLFEYFSETQRNKGNFPGRFSGRQFSNSRSEMNVSTLELGDSALYLCASSEDRVMETQYFGPGTRLLVL.

The table lists this clone with a few counts. The gene calls are TRBV9 and TRBJ2-5; 8 positions match TRBD2. CDR1 is SGDLS, CDR2 YYNGEE, per germline. J gave up 1 base and V 0 bases, and 8 bases lay outside the gene matches. The CDR3 is 17 amino acids. CDR3 protein: CASSVAERGGTQETQYF. The DNA for the CDR3 is TGTGCCAGCAGCGTAGCTGAACGGGGGGGTACCCAAGAGACCCAGTACTTC.

This clone was detected a few times. The V and J genes are TRBV5-5 and TRBJ2-5; D possibly corresponds to TRBD2 (6 bases). V gave up 5 bases and J gave up 2 bases, with 16 bases separating them. CDR1 and CDR2 from the germline V gene are SGHKS and YYEKEE (reference sequence). There are 15 residues in the CDR3. This CDR3 reads CASSLGPGAQETQYF. In nucleotides, the CDR3 is TGTGCCAGCAGTCTGGGCCCGGGAGCTCAAGAGACCCAGTACTTC.

This clone has a handful of counts. DNA of the CDR3: TGTGCCAGCAGCCCACAGGAATACGACTATGGCTACACCTTC. This encodes CASSPQEYDYGYTF. The chain uses TRBV7-6 and TRBJ1-2; tentatively, D is TRBD1 (5 bases). The CDR3 has 14 amino acids. Per germline, CDR1 SGHVS and CDR2 FNYEAQ. With 5 bases removed from V and 3 bases from J, the gap between germline ends came to 13 bases.

The V gene is TRBV5-1, the J gene TRBJ2-2; D is uncertain. Trimming took off 1 base at V and 0 bases at J, with 7 bases between the two ends. The germline gives CDR1 SGHRS, CDR2 YFSETQ. This CDR3 has 15 residues. The chain's CDR3 is CASSLLGPNTGELFF. The CDR3 bases are TGCGCCAGCAGCTTGCTTGGGCCGAACACCGGGGAGCTGTTTTTT.

This clone was seen only a few times. This sample includes further DNA sequences coding for the same CDR3. The chain employs TRBV2 and TRBJ2-3; 9 bases are shared with TRBD1. V was pared by 6 bases and J by 2 bases, with 6 bases of the junction left unmatched. Germline V gives CDR1 SNHLY, CDR2 FYNNEI. This CDR3 region has 15 residues. In DNA, the CDR3 is TGTGCCAGCAGACAGGGGGCGCGAAACACAGATACGCAGTATTTT. It encodes CASRQGARNTDTQYF.

This chain uses TRBV6-6 with TRBJ1-2, with 11 bases lining up with TRBD1. The CDR3 totals 11 residues. Germline V gene lookup returns CDR1 MNHNY and CDR2 SVGAGI (reference sequence). J gave up 8 bases and V 8 bases, and 1 base lay outside the gene matches. Here the CDR3 reads CASGQGAGYTF. The CDR3 nucleotides are TGTGCCAGCGGACAGGGGGCAGGCTACACCTTC.

This sequence joins TRBV7-9 and TRBJ2-3; TRBD2 matches at 14 bases. Trimming cost V 5 bases and J 8 bases; bases outside gene matches: 9. Germline values: CDR1 SEHNR, CDR2 FQNEAQ (reference sequence). The CDR3 totals 16 residues. In DNA, the CDR3 is TGTGCCAGCAGCCCGCGGACTAGCGGGGGGCACGGTACGCAGTATTTT. Protein product: CASSPRTSGGHGTQYF.

The chain has TRBV5-4 and TRBJ2-1, with D perhaps matching TRBD2 (6 bases). Trimming took off 4 bases at V and 5 bases at J, with 22 bases between the two ends. There are 17 residues in the CDR3. Germline V CDR1 and CDR2: SGHNT, YYREEE (reference sequence). The CDR3 coding sequence is TGTGCCAGCAGCCCGGGACTTTATAGGTCGGGGAACAATGAGCAGTTCTTC. Translated: CASSPGLYRSGNNEQFF.

The chain uses TRBV23-1 and TRBJ2-3, with a possible D match to TRBD1 (5 bases). TRBV23-1 is an ORF, with its function uncertain. The CDR3 is 15 residues long. V lost 3 bases to trimming and J lost 5 bases, with 15 bases between them. This chain's CDR3 is CASSHACIRGDTQYF. The CDR3 coding sequence is TGCGCCAGCAGTCACGCATGTATAAGGGGAGATACGCAGTATTTT.

This clone was detected a few times. This chain joins TRBV6-5 and TRBJ1-1, with 7 bases that match TRBD1. Germline CDR1 MNHEY, CDR2 SVGAGI. The CDR3 is made up of 13 amino acids. The junction had 8 bases not matched to a gene; V was cut back by 2 bases and J by 11 bases. Here the CDR3 DNA reads TGTGCCAGCAGTTACGCCCTGGACAGGCAGGCTTTCTTT. Protein product: CASSYALDRQAFF.

The V and J genes are TRBV5-1 and TRBJ2-3; TRBD2 aligns across 9 bases. V lost 2 bases and J lost 2; bases outside the gene matches: 6. There are 16 residues in the CDR3. Looked up from germline, CDR1 is SGHRS and CDR2 is YFSETQ. The CDR3 nucleotides are TGCGCCAGCAGCTTTGGTAGCGGGGGCTTCACAGATACGCAGTATTTT. It is translated as CASSFGSGGFTDTQYF.

In this sample, this clone turned up a few times. The rearrangement links TRBV29-1 to TRBJ2-7; D not resolved. The germline CDR1 and CDR2 sequences are SQVTM and ANQGSEA. Deletions cut 7 bases from V and 2 bases from J, with 21 bases between. The CDR3 runs to 15 residues. This chain's CDR3 is CSAAQTFGTTYEQYF. In DNA form, the CDR3 reads TGCAGCGCCGCTCAGACATTCGGCACGACCTACGAGCAGTACTTC.

The rearrangement uses TRBV4-2 and TRBJ2-3, with a weak D call TRBD2 (5 bases). V was trimmed by 1 base and J by 1 base, leaving 18 bases between them. This CDR3 spans 18 amino acids. Germline CDR1 and CDR2: LGHNA and YNFKEQ. As DNA, the CDR3 is TGTGCCAGCAGCCAAGCTCCTGCCCCTTTGCGGGGCACAGATACGCAGTATTTT. It specifies CASSQAPAPLRGTDTQYF.

This clone was recorded at least ten times. This rearrangement joins TRBV28 to TRBJ2-5; tentative D call: TRBD2 (6 bases). The CDR3 sequence is 16 residues long. V was trimmed by 4 bases and J by 4 bases, leaving 19 bases between them. The germline CDR1 and CDR2 sequences are MDHEN and SYDVKM. The DNA for the CDR3 is TGTGCCAGCAGTTCCCCTGGAGGGGACGGACGAGAGACCCAGTACTTC. Encoded protein: CASSSPGGDGRETQYF. The full variable domain, in which reference TRBV28 and TRBJ2-5 provide the parts outside the CDR3, is DVKVTQSSRYLVKRTGEKVFLECVQDMDHENMFWYRQDPGLGLRLIYFSYDVKMKEKGDIPEGYSVSREKKERFSLILESASTNQTSMYLCASSSPGGDGRETQYFGPGTRLLVL.

This clone occurred many times. This chain links TRBV19 with TRBJ1-3, with 10 bases identical to TRBD1. Unmatched junction bases numbered 6, after V lost 5 bases and J lost 2 bases. The germline gives CDR1 LNHDA, CDR2 SQIVND (reference sequence). CDR3 size: 16 residues. The CDR3 nucleotides read TGTGCCAGTAGTTCCCGGACAGGGGGAACTGGAAACACCATATATTTT. This gives the protein CASSSRTGGTGNTIYF.

This clone was seen a few times. The genes are TRBV16 and TRBJ2-5, with D tentatively TRBD2 (5 bases). Germline loops: CDR1 KGHSY, CDR2 FQNENV. The CDR3 contains 15 residues. Trimming left V 2 bases short and J 9 bases short, with 19 bases between. CDR3 DNA sequence: TGTGCCAGCAGCCAAAGTACGAACATTGTGAGGGCCCAGTACTTC. It encodes CASSQSTNIVRAQYF. Variable domain in full (rest from reference TRBV16 and TRBJ2-5): GEEVAQTPKHLVRGEGQKAKLYCAPIKGHSYVFWYQQVLKNEFKFLISFQNENVFDETGMPKERFSAKCLPNSPCSLEIQATKLEDSAVYFCASSQSTNIVRAQYFGPGTRLLVL.

In this sample, this clone turned up many times. The CDR3 nucleotides are TGTGCCATCACAGGCACCAGTGAGGCCAAAAACATTCAGTACTTC. It is translated as CAITGTSEAKNIQYF. The rearrangement uses TRBV10-3 and TRBJ2-4; D unresolved. V was pared by 7 bases and J by 1 base, with 14 bases between. The CDR3 loop spans 15 amino acids. CDR1 ENHRY and CDR2 SYGVKD come from the germline V gene.

This chain joins TRBV5-4 and TRBJ2-2; TRBD1 aligns across 9 bases. V gave up 3 bases and J gave up 4 bases; unmatched junction bases: 4. Germline V gene lookup returns CDR1 SGHNT and CDR2 YYREEE (reference sequence). This CDR3 has 15 residues. The CDR3 here is CASSYSQGATGELFF. CDR3 bases: TGTGCCAGCAGCTATTCACAGGGGGCCACCGGGGAGCTGTTTTTT.

This chain uses TRBV6-5 with TRBJ2-1; 10 bases are shared with TRBD2. CDR3 length equals 15 residues. Germline CDR1 is MNHEY and CDR2 is SVGAGI. Losses at the gene ends were 2 bases for V and 10 bases for J; bases not matched to a gene: 8. CDR3: CASSYVAGGPGEQFF. The CDR3 DNA reads as TGTGCCAGCAGTTACGTAGCGGGGGGACCTGGAGAGCAGTTCTTC.

V is TRBV29-1 and J is TRBJ1-2; tentatively, D is TRBD1 (5 bases). From germline, CDR1 is SQVTM and CDR2 ANQGSEA. This CDR3 has 13 residues. V dropped 6 bases and J dropped 6 bases, with 17 bases sitting between them. CDR3 region: CSVTFGGYHGYTF. The DNA for the CDR3 is TGCAGCGTAACATTCGGGGGGTATCATGGCTACACCTTC.

This clone was found a few times. The gene calls are TRBV27 and TRBJ2-7; 10 nucleotides agree with TRBD2. V dropped 5 bases and J dropped 0; count of bases not matched to a gene: 10. Germline V lookup: CDR1 MNHEY, CDR2 SMNVEV (reference sequence). The CDR3 covers 17 residues. In nucleotides, the CDR3 is TGTGCCAGCAGTCCGAGGGCTAGCGGGGGTAGCTCCTACGAGCAGTACTTC. Its translation is CASSPRASGGSSYEQYF.